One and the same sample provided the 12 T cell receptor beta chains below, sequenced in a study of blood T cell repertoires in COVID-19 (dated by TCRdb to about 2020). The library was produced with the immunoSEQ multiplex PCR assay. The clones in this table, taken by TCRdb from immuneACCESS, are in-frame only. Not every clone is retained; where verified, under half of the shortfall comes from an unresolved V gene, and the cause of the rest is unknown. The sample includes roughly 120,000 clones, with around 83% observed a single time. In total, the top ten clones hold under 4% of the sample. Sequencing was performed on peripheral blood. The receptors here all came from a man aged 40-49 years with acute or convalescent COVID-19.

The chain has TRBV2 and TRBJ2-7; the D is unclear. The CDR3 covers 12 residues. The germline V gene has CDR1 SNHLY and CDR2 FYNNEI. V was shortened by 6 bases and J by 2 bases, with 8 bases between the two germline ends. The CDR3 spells CASRQSTYEQYF. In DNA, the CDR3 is TGTGCCAGCAGACAAAGTACCTACGAGCAGTACTTC.

CDR3 sequence reads: CASSPFSAAGTEAFF. Here the CDR3 DNA reads TGTGCCAGCTCACCATTCTCTGCCGCCGGCACTGAAGCTTTCTTT. The chain combines TRBV18 with TRBJ1-1; no clear D. Germline V CDR1 and CDR2: KGHSH, LQKENI. With 2 bases removed from V and 4 bases from J, the gap between germline ends came to 14 bases. This CDR3 region has 15 residues.

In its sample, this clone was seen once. This CDR3 is CASSRGGLNQPQHF. CDR3 DNA sequence: TGTGCCAGCAGTCGGGGAGGCCTCAATCAGCCCCAGCATTTT. The chain carries TRBV27 and TRBJ1-5; D unresolved. Trimming pared 5 bases from V and 3 bases from J, leaving 11 bases between. CDR3 length: 14 residues. The germline V gene encodes CDR1 MNHEY and CDR2 SMNVEV (reference sequence).

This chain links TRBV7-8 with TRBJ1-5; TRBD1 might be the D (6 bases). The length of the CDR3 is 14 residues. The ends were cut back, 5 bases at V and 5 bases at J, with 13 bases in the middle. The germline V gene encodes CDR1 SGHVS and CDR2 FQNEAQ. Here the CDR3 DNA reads TGTGCCAGCAGCCAAACAGGGTCTGATCAGCCCCAGCATTTT. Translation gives CASSQTGSDQPQHF.

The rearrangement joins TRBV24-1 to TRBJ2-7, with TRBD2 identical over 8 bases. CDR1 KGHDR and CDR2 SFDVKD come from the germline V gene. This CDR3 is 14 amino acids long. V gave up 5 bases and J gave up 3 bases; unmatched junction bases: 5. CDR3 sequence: CATSVGGASYEQYF. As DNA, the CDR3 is TGTGCCACCAGTGTCGGGGGGGCCAGCTACGAGCAGTACTTC.

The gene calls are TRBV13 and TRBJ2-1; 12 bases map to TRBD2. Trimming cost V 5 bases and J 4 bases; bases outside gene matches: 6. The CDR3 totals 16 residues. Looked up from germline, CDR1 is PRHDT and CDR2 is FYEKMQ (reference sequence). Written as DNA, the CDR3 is TGTGCCAGCAGCCAAAGAGGGACTAGCGGGTACAATGAGCAGTTCTTC. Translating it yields CASSQRGTSGYNEQFF.

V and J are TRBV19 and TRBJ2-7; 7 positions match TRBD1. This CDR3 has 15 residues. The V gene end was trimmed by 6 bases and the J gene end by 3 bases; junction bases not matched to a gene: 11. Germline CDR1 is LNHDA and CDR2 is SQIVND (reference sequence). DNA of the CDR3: TGTGCCAGTAGCATTCGATCGGGACAGTACTACGAGCAGTACTTC. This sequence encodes CASSIRSGQYYEQYF.

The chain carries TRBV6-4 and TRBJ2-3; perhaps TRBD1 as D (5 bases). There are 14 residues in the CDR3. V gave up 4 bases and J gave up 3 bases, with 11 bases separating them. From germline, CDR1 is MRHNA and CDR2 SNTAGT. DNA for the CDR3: TGTGCCAGCAGTGCGCAGGGTGGAACAGATACGCAGTATTTT. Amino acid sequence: CASSAQGGTDTQYF.

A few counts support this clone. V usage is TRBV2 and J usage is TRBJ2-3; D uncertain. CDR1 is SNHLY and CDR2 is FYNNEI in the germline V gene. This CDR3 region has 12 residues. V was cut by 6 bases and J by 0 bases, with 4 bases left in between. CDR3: CASRTSTDTQYF. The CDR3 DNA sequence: TGTGCCAGCAGGACTAGCACAGATACGCAGTATTTT.

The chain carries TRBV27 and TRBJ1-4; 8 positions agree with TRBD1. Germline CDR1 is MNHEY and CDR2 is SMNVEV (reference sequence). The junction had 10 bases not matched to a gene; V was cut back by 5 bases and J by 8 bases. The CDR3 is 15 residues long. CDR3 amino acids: CASSNRGGRNEKLFF. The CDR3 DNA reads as TGTGCCAGCAGTAACAGGGGGGGTCGAAACGAAAAACTGTTTTTT.

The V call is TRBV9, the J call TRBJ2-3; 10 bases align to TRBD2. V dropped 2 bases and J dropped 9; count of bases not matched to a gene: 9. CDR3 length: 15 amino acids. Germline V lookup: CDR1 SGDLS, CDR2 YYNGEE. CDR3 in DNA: TGTGCCAGCAGCGTCGGGACTAGCGACCGTGGGACGCAGTATTTT. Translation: CASSVGTSDRGTQYF.

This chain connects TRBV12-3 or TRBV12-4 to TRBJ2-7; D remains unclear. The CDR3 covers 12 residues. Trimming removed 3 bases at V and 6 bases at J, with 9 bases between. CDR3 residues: CASSFIRGEQYF. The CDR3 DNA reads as TGTGCCAGCAGTTTCATCCGCGGCGAGCAGTACTTC.